The source of this TCR beta chain is a study of T-cell memory formation after mild COVID-19 (dated by TCRdb to the early 2020s). About the investigation overall: TCR sequence clusters from the two donors were largely donor specific. In two donors, T-cell clones that expanded and contracted after mild COVID-19 were followed by sequencing TCRalpha and TCRbeta repertoires longitudinally. The cohort comprised two young, previously healthy adult volunteers, one female and one male.

Sequenced using an Illumina NovaSeq 6000. Using 5'RACE with constant-segment primers, TCRalpha and TCRbeta cDNA libraries were constructed, with sample barcodes and unique molecular identifiers added in the process. Trizol reagent was used to extract RNA from every sample. Library amplification was performed in two PCR steps, and a second sample barcode and Illumina TruSeq adapters were introduced in the second step. The libraries were sequenced on an Illumina NovaSeq using 2 x 150 bp paired-end reads. In the authors' own workflow: Reads were demultiplexed and collapsed into UMI-guided consensus sequences with migec v1.2.7. Using mixcr v2.1.11, UMI consensuses were aligned to TRA and TRB V and J templates and then assembled into clonotypes. A clonotype was counted as expanded or contracted only if both edgeR and NoisET called the change significant, with noise models trained on biological replicates. For edgeR calls, the thresholds were a false discovery rate-adjusted p below 0.01 and a log2 fold-change of 1. As an exploratory analysis of dynamics, max-normalized trajectories of the 1000 most abundant clonotypes were examined by PCA with hierarchical clustering. Each responding clone was given a CD4 or CD8 phenotype based on the CD4+ and CD8+ repertoires, which had been sequenced separately. In-frame beta chains were kept once TCRdb had trimmed the public reads at Q25 with fastp and called clones with MiXCR. Under each unique CDR3 protein, matching rows form one entry showing the most common genes and DNA. The V and J calls here are based on TCRdb, not the publication. The sample table holds just over 150,000 distinct CDR3 sequences, of which roughly 28% were seen once. Around 12% of the sample belongs to the ten largest clones.

On this clonotype: The antigen it recognizes is unknown. No base-level quality is on record; no much larger clone is a single base apart.

Ficoll-Paque density gradient centrifugation was the method used to isolate PBMCs. The research as a whole found: The study included only a couple of mild cases, and larger cohorts that include severe cases with pre-infection samples were judged to be necessary. Contracting CD4+ clones appeared mostly in the CM and EM memory subsets, whereas CD8+ clones were enriched in EMRA. Some responding clones were found in pre-infection memory, which suggests that pre-existing cross-reactive memory T cells took part in the SARS-CoV-2 response. The second-wave clones that peaked on day 37 were not confirmed to be SARS-CoV-2 specific. Balanced CD4/CD8 phenotypes were observed for clones contracting from day 15 to 85, whereas a bias towards CD4+ was observed for a second wave of clones expanding from day 15 to 37.

The sequenced material came from PBMCs or a T cell subset sorted from them (not recorded which). The TCR sequence derives from an adult woman who had mild COVID-19 (a few samples of this study predate the infection). The sample titles of this study are shuffled in the database, so cell type and time point are left out; the donor was told from shared clones.

The DNA sequence is as follows: TGCGCCAGCAGCCGGACAGGGGAAAGCTACAATGAGCAGTTCTTC. Protein translation: CASSRTGESYNEQFF. This sequence uses TRBV5-1 and TRBJ2-1; TRBD1 agrees with 9 junctional bases. There are 15 amino acids in the CDR3, from cysteine to phenylalanine inclusive. Only the CDR3 part of the read is kept: 45 bases, read in frame from the first base. The germline V gene sets CDR1 to SGHRS and CDR2 to YFSETQ. Unmatched junction bases come to 5, with V trimmed by 4 bases and J by 3 bases.